A single sample is the source of the 10 T cell receptor beta chains below, sequenced in a study of vaccination effects on CD4 cells after COVID-19. This table comes from immunoSEQ multiplex PCR, and its TCRdb copy is limited to in-frame clones, with some not included. Among roughly 35,000 clones listed, about three quarters were seen once. With the ViraFEST assay, the study expanded antigen-specific CD4+ T cells using viral peptide pools, then sequenced them. Cultured cells yielded isolated CD4+ T cells after approximately nine days. According to PCR results, the person was infected with SARS-CoV-2 between March and December 2020. These receptors lack a known antigen. Sequenced here: CD4+ T cells from PBMCs cultured with HCoV-NL63 spike peptides, sampled before COVID-19 vaccination. Every receptor here comes from a human donor who had a prior SARS-CoV-2 infection.

This clone has only a few counts. The chain uses TRBV18 and TRBJ1-4, with a tentative D call TRBD1 (6 bases). The CDR3 spans 17 residues. Deletions cut 2 bases from V and 4 bases from J, with 17 bases between. CDR1 KGHSH and CDR2 LQKENI come from the germline V gene. The CDR3 loop reads CASSPVPGGSLNEKLFF. The CDR3 DNA sequence: TGTGCCAGCTCACCAGTGCCGGGGGGCAGCCTTAATGAAAAACTGTTTTTT.

The chain couples TRBV27 to TRBJ2-6; D is ambiguous. The CDR3 sequence is 13 residues long. Germline CDR1 and CDR2: MNHEY and SMNVEV (reference sequence). V was cut by 6 bases and J by 1 base, with 4 bases left in between. The CDR3: CASRGSGANVLTF. Written as DNA, the CDR3 is TGTGCCAGCAGGGGGTCTGGGGCCAACGTCCTGACTTTC.

The genes are TRBV5-4 and TRBJ2-7, with 10 bases aligning to TRBD1. Germline V lookup: CDR1 SGHNT, CDR2 YYREEE (reference sequence). The CDR3 contains 15 residues. The junction had 4 bases not matched to a gene; V was cut back by 2 bases and J by 2 bases. The chain's CDR3 is CASSFPTGGPYEQYF. The CDR3, as DNA: TGTGCCAGCAGCTTTCCGACAGGGGGCCCCTACGAGCAGTACTTC.

J is TRBJ2-5 and V is TRBV9; D ambiguous. The germline V and J ends were trimmed by 0 bases and 1 base, with 4 bases remaining between them. Germline assignment: CDR1 SGDLS and CDR2 YYNGEE. CDR3 length equals 13 residues. CDR3 in amino acids: CASSVAPQETQYF. The CDR3 DNA reads TGTGCCAGCAGCGTAGCACCCCAAGAGACCCAGTACTTC.

J is TRBJ2-5 and V is TRBV2, with D perhaps TRBD1 (5 bases). Trimming took 6 bases from V and 5 from J, leaving 13 bases between them. CDR1 and CDR2 (germline): SNHLY, FYNNEI. This CDR3 has 13 residues. The DNA of the CDR3 is TGTGCCAGCAGCGATGACAGTGGGGAGACCCAGTACTTC. Amino acid sequence: CASSDDSGETQYF.

This clone was detected only a few times. This chain joins TRBV11-3 and TRBJ2-2; a weak D match, TRBD1 (6 bases). Trimming cost V 2 bases and J 9 bases, with 13 bases left between them. The germline CDR1 and CDR2 sequences are SGHNT and YENEEA. The CDR3 sequence is 14 residues long. The CDR3 DNA reads as TGTGCCAGCAGCTTAATTCGTCAGGGGCGGGAGCTGTTTTTT. This encodes CASSLIRQGRELFF.

The chain uses TRBV19 and TRBJ2-3; TRBD1 matches 7 bases. Germline CDR1 is LNHDA and CDR2 is SQIVND (reference sequence). CDR3 length equals 16 residues. V shed 2 bases and J 3 bases; nucleotides not matched to a gene: 8. As DNA, the CDR3 is TGTGCCAGTAGTATAAACAGGGGAAGAGGGACAGATACGCAGTATTTT. Its protein is CASSINRGRGTDTQYF.

V usage is TRBV2 and J usage is TRBJ2-5; D gene unclear. Germline CDR1 and CDR2: SNHLY and FYNNEI. The germline V and J ends were trimmed by 5 bases and 1 base, with 5 bases remaining between them. The CDR3 totals 12 residues. CDR3 sequence: CASSLSQETQYF. CDR3 bases: TGTGCCAGCAGTCTCAGCCAAGAGACCCAGTACTTC.

The genes are TRBV7-8 and TRBJ2-4; TRBD1 is a possible D gene (5 bases). V was trimmed by 4 bases and J by 9 bases, leaving 10 bases between them. Germline V gene sequence: CDR1 SGHVS, CDR2 FQNEAQ. CDR3 length: 12 amino acids. This CDR3 reads CASSSLRGIQYF. CDR3 DNA sequence: TGTGCCAGCAGCTCCCTAAGGGGCATTCAGTACTTC.

This clone was picked up a small number of times. This rearrangement joins TRBV3-1 (or the pseudogene TRBV3-2) to TRBJ1-1; tentative D call: TRBD1 (6 bases). Trimming shortened V by 3 bases and J by 10 bases, and 12 bases separated the two germline ends. This CDR3 has 12 amino acids. Germline CDR1 LGHDT, CDR2 YNNKEL (reference sequence). The CDR3 sequence: CASSHQQGSAFF. The DNA of the CDR3 is TGTGCCAGCAGCCATCAACAGGGTTCAGCTTTCTTT.